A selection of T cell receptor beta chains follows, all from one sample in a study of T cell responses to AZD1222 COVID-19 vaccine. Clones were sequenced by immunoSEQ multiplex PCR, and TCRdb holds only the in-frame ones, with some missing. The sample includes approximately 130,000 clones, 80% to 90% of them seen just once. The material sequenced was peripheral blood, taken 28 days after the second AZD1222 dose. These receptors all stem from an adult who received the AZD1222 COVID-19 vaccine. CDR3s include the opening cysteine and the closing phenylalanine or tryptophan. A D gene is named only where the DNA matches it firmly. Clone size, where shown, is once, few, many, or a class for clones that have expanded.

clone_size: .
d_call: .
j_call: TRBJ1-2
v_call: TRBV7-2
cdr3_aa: CASSLRGSSDGYTF
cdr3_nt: TGTGCCAGCAGCTTACGGGGCAGCTCTGATGGCTACACCTTC

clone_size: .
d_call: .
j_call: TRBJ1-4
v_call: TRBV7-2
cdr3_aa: CASSLSTGGEKLFF
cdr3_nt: TGTGCCAGCAGCCTGTCAACGGGGGGGGAAAAACTGTTTTTT

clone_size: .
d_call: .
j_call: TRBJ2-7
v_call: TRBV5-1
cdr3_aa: CASSLGSGGTYEQYF
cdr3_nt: TGCGCCAGCAGCTTGGGGTCCGGGGGCACCTACGAGCAGTACTTC

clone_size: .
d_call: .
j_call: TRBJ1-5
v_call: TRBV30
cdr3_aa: CAGNRSLDRRPGPQHF
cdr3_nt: TGTGCCGGCAACCGCTCCCTCGACAGGCGGCCAGGGCCCCAGCATTTT

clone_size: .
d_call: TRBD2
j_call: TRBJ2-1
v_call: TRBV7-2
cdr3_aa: CASSFPGGNEQFF
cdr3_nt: TGTGCCAGCAGCTTCCCGGGGGGCAATGAGCAGTTCTTC

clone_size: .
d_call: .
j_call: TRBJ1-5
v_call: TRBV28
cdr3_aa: CASSGSGGYQPQHF
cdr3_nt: TGTGCCAGCAGTGGTTCGGGGGGGTATCAGCCCCAGCATTTT

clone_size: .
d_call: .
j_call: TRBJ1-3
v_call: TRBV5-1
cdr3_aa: CASSGGEADSGNTIYF
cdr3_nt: TGCGCCAGCAGCGGGGGTGAGGCCGACTCTGGAAACACCATATATTTT

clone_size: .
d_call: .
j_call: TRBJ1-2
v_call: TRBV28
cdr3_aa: CASWPEGRELYGYTF
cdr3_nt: TGTGCCAGCTGGCCAGAGGGGAGGGAGCTTTATGGCTACACCTTC

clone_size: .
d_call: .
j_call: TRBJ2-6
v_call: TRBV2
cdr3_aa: CASRGGLSGANVLTF
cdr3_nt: TGTGCCAGCAGAGGAGGGCTCTCTGGGGCCAACGTCCTGACTTTC

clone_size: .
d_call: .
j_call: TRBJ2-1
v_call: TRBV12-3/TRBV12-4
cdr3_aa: CATPWMGYNEQFF
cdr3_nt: TGTGCCACCCCCTGGATGGGCTACAATGAGCAGTTCTTC

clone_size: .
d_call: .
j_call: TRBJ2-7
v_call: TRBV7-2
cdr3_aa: CASSLRQTSYEQYF
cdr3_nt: TGTGCCAGCAGCTTACGGCAGACCTCCTACGAGCAGTACTTC

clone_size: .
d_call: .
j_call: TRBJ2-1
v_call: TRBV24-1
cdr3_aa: CATSVVSGRMNEQFF
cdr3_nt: TGTGCCACCAGTGTAGTGTCAGGACGGATGAATGAGCAGTTCTTC

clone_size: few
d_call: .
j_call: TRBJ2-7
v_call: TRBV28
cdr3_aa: CASSLGSTGTNEQYF
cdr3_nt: TGTGCCAGCAGTTTAGGGAGTACCGGGACCAACGAGCAGTACTTC

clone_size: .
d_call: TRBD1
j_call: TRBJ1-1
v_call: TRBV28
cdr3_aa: CASGKITGVGGSTEAFF
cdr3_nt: TGTGCCAGCGGAAAAATCACAGGGGTTGGAGGGAGCACTGAAGCTTTCTTT

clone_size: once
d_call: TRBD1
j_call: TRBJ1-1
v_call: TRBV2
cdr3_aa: CASAQGAGEAFF
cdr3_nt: TGTGCCAGCGCCCAGGGGGCGGGTGAAGCTTTCTTT

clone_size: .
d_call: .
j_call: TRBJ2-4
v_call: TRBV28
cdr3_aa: CASSLKGKDIQYF
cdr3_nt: TGTGCCAGCAGTTTGAAGGGTAAAGACATTCAGTACTTC

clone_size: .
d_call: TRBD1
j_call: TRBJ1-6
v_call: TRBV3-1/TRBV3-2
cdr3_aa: CASTLQGANSPLHF
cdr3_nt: TGTGCCAGCACCCTACAGGGGGCAAATTCACCCCTCCACTTT

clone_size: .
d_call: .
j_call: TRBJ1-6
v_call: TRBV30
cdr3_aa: CAWSEVQLINSPLHF
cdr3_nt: TGTGCCTGGAGTGAGGTACAGTTGATTAATTCACCCCTCCACTTT

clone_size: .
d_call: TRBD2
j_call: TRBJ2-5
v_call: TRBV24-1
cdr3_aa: CATSEGAGGQETQYF
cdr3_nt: TGTGCCACCAGTGAGGGAGCGGGGGGCCAAGAGACCCAGTACTTC

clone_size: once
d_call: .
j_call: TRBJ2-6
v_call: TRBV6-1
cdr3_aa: CASSESWGQAGANVLTF
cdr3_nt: TGTGCCAGCAGTGAAAGCTGGGGGCAGGCTGGGGCCAACGTCCTGACTTTC

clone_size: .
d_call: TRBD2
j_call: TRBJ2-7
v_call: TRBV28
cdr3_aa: CASTFSGGGAPYEQYF
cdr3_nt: TGTGCCAGCACTTTCTCCGGCGGGGGGGCCCCCTACGAGCAGTACTTC

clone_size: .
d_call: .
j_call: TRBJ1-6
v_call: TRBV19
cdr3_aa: CASSTAVLSNSPLHF
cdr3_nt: TGTGCCAGTAGTACCGCGGTCCTAAGCAATTCACCCCTCCACTTT

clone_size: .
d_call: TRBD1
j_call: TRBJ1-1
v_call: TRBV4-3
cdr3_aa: CASSQGTGDTEAFF
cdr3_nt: TGCGCCAGCAGCCAGGGGACAGGGGACACTGAAGCTTTCTTT

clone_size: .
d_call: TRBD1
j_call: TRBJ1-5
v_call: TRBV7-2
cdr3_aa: CASSSQGDKISNQPQHF
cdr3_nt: TGTGCCAGCAGCTCACAGGGGGATAAAATAAGCAATCAGCCCCAGCATTTT

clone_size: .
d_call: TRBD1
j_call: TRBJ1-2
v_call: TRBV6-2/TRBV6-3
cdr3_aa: CASSSGQGTGYTF
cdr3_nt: TGTGCCAGCAGCTCCGGACAGGGAACTGGCTACACCTTC

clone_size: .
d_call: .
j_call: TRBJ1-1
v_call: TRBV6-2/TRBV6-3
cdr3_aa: CASSETLPGIPEAFF
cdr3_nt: TGTGCCAGCAGTGAGACCCTTCCAGGGATCCCCGAAGCTTTCTTT

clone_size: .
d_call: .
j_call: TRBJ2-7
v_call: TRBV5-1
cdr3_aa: CASSLLQQGRGYEQYF
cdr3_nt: TGCGCCAGCAGCTTGCTGCAGCAGGGTCGCGGGTACGAGCAGTACTTC

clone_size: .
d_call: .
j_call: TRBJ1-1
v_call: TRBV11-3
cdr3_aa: CASRSQGDTEAFF
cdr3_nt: TGTGCCAGCAGATCGCAGGGAGATACTGAAGCTTTCTTT

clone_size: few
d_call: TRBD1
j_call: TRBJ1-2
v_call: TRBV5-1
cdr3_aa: CASSLQGEDGYTF
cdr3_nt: TGCGCCAGCAGCCTACAGGGGGAAGATGGCTACACCTTC

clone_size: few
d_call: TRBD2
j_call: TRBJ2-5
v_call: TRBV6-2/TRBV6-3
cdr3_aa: CASSTLSAGYQETQYF
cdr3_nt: TGTGCCAGCAGTACCCTTTCAGCGGGGTACCAAGAGACCCAGTACTTC

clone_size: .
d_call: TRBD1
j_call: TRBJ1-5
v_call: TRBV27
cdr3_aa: CASSSIQGVYNQPQHF
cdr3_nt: TGTGCCAGCAGTTCCATACAGGGGGTATACAATCAGCCCCAGCATTTT

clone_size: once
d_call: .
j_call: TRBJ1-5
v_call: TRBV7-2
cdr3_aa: CASSLDNSNQPQHF
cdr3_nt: TGTGCCAGCAGCTTAGATAATAGCAATCAGCCCCAGCATTTT

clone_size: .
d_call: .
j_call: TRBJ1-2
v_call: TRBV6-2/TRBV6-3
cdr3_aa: CASSDRTATPWYGYTF
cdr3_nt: TGTGCCAGCAGTGACAGGACAGCCACTCCGTGGTATGGCTACACCTTC

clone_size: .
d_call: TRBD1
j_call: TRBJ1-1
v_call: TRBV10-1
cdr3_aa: CASMPTGTTEAFF
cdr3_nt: TGCGCCAGCATGCCGACAGGGACGACTGAAGCTTTCTTT

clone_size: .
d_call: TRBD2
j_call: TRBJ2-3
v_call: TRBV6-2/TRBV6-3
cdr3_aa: CASSGTSGVTDTQYF
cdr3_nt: TGTGCCAGCAGTGGGACTAGCGGGGTGACAGATACGCAGTATTTT

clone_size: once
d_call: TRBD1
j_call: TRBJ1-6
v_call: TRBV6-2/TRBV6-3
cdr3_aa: CASSYSVTGGSPLHF
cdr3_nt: TGTGCCAGCAGTTACTCGGTGACAGGGGGGTCACCCCTCCACTTT

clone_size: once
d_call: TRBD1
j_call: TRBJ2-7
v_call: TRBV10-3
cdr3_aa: CAISDFDRANEQYF
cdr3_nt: TGTGCCATCAGTGACTTTGACAGGGCCAACGAGCAGTACTTC

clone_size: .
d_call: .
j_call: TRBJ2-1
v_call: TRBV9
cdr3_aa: CASSSLGGSYNEQFF
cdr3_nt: TGTGCCAGCAGCTCCCTGGGGGGTTCCTACAATGAGCAGTTCTTC

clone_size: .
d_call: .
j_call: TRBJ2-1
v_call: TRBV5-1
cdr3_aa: CASSLLDLYNEQFF
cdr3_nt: TGCGCCAGCAGCCTTCTAGACCTATACAATGAGCAGTTCTTC

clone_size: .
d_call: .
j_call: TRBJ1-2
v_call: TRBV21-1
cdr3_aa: CATTRATSYGYTF
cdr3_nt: TGTGCCACCACCCGGGCGACATCCTATGGCTACACCTTC

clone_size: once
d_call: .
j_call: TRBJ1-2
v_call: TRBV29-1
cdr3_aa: CSVGRRVSYGYTF
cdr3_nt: TGCAGCGTTGGGAGACGGGTCAGCTATGGCTACACCTTC

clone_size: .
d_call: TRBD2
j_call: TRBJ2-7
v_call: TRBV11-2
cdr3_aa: CASTKTGGAWEQYF
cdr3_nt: TGTGCCAGCACCAAAACCGGGGGGGCATGGGAGCAGTACTTC